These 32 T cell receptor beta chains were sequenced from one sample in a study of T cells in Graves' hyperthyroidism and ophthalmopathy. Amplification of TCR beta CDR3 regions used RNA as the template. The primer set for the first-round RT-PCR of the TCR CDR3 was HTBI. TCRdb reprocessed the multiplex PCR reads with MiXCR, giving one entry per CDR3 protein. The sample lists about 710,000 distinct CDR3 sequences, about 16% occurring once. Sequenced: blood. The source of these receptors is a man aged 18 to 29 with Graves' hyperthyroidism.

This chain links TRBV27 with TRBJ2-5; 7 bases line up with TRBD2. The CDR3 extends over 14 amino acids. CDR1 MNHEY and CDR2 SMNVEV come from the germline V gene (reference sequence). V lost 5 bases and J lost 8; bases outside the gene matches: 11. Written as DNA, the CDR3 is TGTGCCAGCAGTCGAGGGACTACGCCCCATACCCAGTACTTC. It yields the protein CASSRGTTPHTQYF.

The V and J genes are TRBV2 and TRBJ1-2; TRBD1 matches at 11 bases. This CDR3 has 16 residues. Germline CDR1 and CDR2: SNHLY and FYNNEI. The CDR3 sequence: CPITGTGGLGTGGYTF. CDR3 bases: TGTCCCATTACCGGGACAGGGGGATTGGGGACGGGGGGCTACACCTTC.

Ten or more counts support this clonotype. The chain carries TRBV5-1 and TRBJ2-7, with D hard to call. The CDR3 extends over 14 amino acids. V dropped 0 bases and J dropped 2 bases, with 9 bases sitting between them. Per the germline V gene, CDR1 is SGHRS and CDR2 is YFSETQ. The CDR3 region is CASSLADGTYEQYF. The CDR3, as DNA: TGCGCCAGCAGCTTGGCAGACGGTACCTACGAGCAGTACTTC.

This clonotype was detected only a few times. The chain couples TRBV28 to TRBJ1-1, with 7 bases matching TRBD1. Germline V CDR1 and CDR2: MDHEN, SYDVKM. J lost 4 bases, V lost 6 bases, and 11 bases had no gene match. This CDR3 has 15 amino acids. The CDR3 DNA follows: TGTGCCAGCAGAGTCCTGTCAGGGGGTGTCACTGAAGCTTTCTTT. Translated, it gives CASRVLSGGVTEAFF. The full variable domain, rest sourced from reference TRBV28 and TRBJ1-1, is DVKVTQSSRYLVKRTGEKVFLECVQDMDHENMFWYRQDPGLGLRLIYFSYDVKMKEKGDIPEGYSVSREKKERFSLILESASTNQTSMYLCASRVLSGGVTEAFFGQGTRLTVV.

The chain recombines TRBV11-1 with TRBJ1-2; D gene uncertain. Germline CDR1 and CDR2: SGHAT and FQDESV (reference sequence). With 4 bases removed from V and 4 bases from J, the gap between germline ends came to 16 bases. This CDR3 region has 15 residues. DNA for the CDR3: TGTGCCAGCAGCTCTACAAGGCCCCCTGTCTATGGCTACACCTTC. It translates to CASSSTRPPVYGYTF.

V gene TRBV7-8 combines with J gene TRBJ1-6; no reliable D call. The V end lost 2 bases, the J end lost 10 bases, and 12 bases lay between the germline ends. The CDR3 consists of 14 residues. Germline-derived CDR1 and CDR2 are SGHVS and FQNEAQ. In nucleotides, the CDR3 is TGTGCCAGCAGCTTAAGTGAGGGTTACTCACCCCTCCACTTT. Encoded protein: CASSLSEGYSPLHF.

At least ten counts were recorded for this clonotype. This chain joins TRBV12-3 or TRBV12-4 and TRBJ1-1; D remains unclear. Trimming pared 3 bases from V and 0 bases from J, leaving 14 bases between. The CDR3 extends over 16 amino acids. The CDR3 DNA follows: TGTGCCAGCAGTTTGAAGAGTCTTTGGATGAACACTGAAGCTTTCTTT. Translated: CASSLKSLWMNTEAFF.

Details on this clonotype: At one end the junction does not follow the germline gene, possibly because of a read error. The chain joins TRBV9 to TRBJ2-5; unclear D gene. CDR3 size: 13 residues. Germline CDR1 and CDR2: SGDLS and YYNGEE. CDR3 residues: CAGSVGYQETQYF. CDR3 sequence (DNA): TGTGCCGGCAGCGTAGGATACCAAGAGACCCAGTACTTC. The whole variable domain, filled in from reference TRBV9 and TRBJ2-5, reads DSGVTQTPKHLITATGQRVTLRCSPRSGDLSVYWYQQSLDQGLQFLIQYYNGEERAKGNILERFSAQQFPDLHSELNLSSLELGDSALYFCAGSVGYQETQYFGPGTRLLVL.

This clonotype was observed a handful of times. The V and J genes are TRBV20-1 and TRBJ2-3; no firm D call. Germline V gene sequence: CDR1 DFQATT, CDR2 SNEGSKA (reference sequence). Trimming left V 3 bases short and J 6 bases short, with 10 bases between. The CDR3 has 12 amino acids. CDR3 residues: CSASSRPDTQYF. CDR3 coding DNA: TGCAGTGCTAGTTCCAGACCTGATACGCAGTATTTT.

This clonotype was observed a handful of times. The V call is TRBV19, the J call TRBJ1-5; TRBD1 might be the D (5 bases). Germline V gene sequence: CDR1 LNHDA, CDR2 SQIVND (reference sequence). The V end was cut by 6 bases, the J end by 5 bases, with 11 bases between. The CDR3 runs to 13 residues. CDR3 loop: CASRRGVHQPQHF. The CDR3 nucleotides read TGTGCCAGTAGGAGAGGGGTTCATCAGCCCCAGCATTTT.

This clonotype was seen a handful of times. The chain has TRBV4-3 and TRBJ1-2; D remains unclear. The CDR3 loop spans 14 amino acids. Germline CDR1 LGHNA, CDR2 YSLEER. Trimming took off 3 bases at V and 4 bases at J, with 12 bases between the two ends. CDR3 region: CASSQSRRVYGYTF. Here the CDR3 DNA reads TGCGCCAGCAGCCAGTCGAGGCGGGTCTATGGCTACACCTTC.

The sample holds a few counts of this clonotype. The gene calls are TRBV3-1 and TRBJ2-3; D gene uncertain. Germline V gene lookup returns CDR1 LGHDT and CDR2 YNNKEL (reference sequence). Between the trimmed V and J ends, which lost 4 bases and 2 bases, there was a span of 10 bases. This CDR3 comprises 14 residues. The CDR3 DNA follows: TGTGCCAGCAGCCTCCGGGCCAACACAGATACGCAGTATTTT. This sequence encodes CASSLRANTDTQYF.

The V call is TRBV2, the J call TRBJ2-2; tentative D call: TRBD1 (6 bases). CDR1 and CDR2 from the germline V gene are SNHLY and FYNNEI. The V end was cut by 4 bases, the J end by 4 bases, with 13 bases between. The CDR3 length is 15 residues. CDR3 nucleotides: TGTGCCAGCAGTGGAGAGGGCAGGGGCACCGGGGAGCTGTTTTTT. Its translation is CASSGEGRGTGELFF.

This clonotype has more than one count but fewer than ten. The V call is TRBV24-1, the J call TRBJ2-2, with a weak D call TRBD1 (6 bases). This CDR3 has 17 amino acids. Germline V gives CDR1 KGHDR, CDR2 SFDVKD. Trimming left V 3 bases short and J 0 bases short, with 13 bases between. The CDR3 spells CATSDPGQFANTGELFF. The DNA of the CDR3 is TGTGCCACCAGTGATCCCGGACAGTTCGCGAACACCGGGGAGCTGTTTTTT.

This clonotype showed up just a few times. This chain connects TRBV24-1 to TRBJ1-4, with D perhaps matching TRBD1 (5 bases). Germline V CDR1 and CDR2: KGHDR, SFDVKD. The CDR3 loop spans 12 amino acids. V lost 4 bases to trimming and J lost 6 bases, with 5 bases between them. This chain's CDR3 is CATSEGDEKLFF. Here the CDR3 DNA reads TGTGCCACCAGTGAAGGGGATGAAAAACTGTTTTTT.

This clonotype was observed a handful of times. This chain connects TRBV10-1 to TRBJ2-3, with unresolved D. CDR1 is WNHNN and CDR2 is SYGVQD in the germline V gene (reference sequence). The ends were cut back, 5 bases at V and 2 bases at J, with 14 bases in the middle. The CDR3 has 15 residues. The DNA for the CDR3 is TGCGCCAGCAGTCCGGCCGCCGGACCCACAGATACGCAGTATTTT. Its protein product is CASSPAAGPTDTQYF.

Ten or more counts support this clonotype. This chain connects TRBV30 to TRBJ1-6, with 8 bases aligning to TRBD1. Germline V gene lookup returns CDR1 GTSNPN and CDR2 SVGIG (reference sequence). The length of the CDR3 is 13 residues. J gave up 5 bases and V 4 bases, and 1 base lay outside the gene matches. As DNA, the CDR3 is TGTGCCTGGAACAGGGGGGATAATTCACCCCTCCACTTT. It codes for CAWNRGDNSPLHF. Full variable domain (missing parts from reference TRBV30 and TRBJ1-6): SQTIHQWPATLVQPVGSPLSLECTVEGTSNPNLYWYRQAAGRGLQLLFYSVGIGQISSEVPQNLSASRPQDRQFILSSKKLLLSDSGFYLCAWNRGDNSPLHFGNGTRLTVT.

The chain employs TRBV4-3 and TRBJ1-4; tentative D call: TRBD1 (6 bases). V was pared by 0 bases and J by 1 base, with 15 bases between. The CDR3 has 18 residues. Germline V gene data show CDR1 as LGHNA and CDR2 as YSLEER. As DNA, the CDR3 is TGCGCCAGCAGCCAAGATTGGAAGGGGGTAGGAACTAATGAAAAACTGTTTTTT. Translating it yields CASSQDWKGVGTNEKLFF.

The CDR3 sequence is CASSPFTGTSLDTGELFF. CDR3 nucleotides: TGTGCCAGCTCACCATTTACAGGGACCTCACTGGACACCGGGGAGCTGTTTTTT. This rearrangement joins TRBV18 to TRBJ2-2, with D maybe TRBD1 (6 bases). This CDR3 contains 18 residues. Deletions cut 2 bases from V and 3 bases from J, with 19 bases between. Germline V gene sequence: CDR1 KGHSH, CDR2 LQKENI.

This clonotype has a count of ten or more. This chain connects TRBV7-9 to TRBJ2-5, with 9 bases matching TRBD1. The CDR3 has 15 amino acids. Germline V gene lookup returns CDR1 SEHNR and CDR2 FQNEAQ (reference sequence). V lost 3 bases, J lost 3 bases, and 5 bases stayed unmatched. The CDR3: CASSLARTGEETQYF. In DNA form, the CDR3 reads TGTGCCAGCAGCTTGGCCAGGACAGGGGAAGAGACCCAGTACTTC.

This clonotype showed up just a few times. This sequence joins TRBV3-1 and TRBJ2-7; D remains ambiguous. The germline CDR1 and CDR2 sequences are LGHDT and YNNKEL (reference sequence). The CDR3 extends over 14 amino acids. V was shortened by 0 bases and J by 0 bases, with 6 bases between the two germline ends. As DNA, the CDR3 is TGTGCCAGCAGCCAAGATTTCCACTCCTACGAGCAGTACTTC. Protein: CASSQDFHSYEQYF.

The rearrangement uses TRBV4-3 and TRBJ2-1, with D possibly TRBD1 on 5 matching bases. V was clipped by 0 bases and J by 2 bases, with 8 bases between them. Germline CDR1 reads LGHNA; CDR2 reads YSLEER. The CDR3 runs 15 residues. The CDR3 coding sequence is TGCGCCAGCAGCCAAGACACAGGAACCTACAATGAGCAGTTCTTC. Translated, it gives CASSQDTGTYNEQFF.

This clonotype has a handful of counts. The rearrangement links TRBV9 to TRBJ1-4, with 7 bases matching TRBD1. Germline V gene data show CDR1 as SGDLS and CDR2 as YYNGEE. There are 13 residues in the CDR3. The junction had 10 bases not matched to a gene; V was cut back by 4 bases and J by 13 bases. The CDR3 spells CASSPPGGVGLFF. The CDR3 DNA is TGTGCCAGCAGCCCTCCAGGGGGGGTCGGACTGTTTTTT.

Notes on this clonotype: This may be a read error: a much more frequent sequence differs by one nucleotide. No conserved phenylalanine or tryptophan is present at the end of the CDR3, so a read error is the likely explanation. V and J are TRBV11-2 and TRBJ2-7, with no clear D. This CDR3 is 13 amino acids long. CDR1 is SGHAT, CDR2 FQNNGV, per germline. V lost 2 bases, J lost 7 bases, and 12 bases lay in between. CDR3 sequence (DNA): TGTGCCAGCAGCTTATATCCTTTAGGGGAGCAGTACCTC. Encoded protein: CASSLYPLGEQYL.

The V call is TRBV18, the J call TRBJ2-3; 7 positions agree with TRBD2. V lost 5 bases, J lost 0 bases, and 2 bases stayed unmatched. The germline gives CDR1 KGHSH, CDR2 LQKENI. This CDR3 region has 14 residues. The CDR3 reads CASSGRGSTDTQYF. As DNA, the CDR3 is TGTGCCAGCTCAGGGCGGGGGAGCACAGATACGCAGTATTTT.

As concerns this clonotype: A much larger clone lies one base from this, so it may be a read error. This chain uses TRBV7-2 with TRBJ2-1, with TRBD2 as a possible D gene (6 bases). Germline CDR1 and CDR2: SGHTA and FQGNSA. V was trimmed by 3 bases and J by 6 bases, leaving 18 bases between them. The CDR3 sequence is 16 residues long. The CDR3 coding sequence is TGTGCCAGCAGCTTGGTAGCGGAAGCACCAGGCAATGAGCAGTTCTTC. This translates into CASSLVAEAPGNEQFF.

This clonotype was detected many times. CDR3 amino acids: CASAQFGVRETEAFF. In DNA form, the CDR3 reads TGTGCCAGCGCGCAGTTTGGAGTCCGGGAAACTGAAGCTTTCTTT. V and J are TRBV12-3 or TRBV12-4 and TRBJ1-1, with D unclear. Trimming cost V 8 bases and J 5 bases, with 21 bases left between them. CDR3 length: 15 amino acids.

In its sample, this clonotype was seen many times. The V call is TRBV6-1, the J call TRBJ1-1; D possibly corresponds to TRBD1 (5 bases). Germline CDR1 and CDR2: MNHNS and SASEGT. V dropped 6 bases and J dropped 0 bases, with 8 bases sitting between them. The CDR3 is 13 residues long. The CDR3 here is CASRRQLNTEAFF. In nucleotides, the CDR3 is TGTGCCAGCAGACGACAGCTGAACACTGAAGCTTTCTTT.

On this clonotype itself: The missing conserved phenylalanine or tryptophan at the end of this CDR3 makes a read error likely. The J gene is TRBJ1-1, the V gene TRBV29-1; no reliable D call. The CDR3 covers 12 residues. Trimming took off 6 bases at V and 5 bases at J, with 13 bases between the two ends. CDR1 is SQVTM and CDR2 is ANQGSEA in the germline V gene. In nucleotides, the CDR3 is TGCAGCGTGGGTGGGCGCGAGACTGAAGCTTTCCTT. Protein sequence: CSVGGRETEAFL.

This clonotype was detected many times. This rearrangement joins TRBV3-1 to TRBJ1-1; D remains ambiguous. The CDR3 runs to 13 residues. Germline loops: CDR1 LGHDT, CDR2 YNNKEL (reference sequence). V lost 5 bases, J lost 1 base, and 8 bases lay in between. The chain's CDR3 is CASSVRSNTEAFF. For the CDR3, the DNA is TGTGCCAGCAGCGTTCGTTCGAACACTGAAGCTTTCTTT.

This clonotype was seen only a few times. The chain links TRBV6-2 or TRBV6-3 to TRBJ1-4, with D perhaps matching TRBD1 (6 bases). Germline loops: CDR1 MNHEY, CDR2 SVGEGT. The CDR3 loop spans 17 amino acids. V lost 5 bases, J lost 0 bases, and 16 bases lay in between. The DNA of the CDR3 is TGTGCCAGCAGTACGGACAGTTGGATTGCAACTAATGAAAAACTGTTTTTT. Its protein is CASSTDSWIATNEKLFF.

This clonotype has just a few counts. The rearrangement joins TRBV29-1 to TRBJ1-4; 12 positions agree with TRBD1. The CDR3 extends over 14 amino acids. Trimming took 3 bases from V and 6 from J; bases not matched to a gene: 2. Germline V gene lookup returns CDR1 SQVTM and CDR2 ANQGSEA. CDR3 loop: CSVEGTGGYEKLFF. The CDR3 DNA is TGCAGCGTTGAGGGGACAGGGGGCTATGAAAAACTGTTTTTT. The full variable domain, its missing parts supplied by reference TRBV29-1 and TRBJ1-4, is SAVISQKPSRDICQRGTSLTIQCQVDSQVTMMFWYRQQPGQSLTLIATANQGSEATYESGFVIDKFPISRPNLTFSTLTVSNMSPEDSSIYLCSVEGTGGYEKLFFGSGTQLSVL.